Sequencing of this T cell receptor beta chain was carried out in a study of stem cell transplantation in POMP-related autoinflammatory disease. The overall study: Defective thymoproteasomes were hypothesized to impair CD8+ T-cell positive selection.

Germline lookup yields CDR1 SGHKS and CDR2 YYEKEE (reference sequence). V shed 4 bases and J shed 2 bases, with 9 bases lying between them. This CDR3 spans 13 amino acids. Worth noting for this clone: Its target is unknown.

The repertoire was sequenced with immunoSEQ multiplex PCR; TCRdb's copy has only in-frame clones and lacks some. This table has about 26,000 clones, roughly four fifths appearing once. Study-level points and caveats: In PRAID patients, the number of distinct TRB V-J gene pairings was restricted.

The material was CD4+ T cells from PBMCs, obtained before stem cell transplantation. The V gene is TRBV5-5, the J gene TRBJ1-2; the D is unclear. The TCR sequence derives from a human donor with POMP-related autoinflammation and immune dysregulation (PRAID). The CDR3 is CASSPLQNYGYTF. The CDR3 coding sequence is TGTGCCAGCAGCCCGCTACAGAACTATGGCTACACCTTC.